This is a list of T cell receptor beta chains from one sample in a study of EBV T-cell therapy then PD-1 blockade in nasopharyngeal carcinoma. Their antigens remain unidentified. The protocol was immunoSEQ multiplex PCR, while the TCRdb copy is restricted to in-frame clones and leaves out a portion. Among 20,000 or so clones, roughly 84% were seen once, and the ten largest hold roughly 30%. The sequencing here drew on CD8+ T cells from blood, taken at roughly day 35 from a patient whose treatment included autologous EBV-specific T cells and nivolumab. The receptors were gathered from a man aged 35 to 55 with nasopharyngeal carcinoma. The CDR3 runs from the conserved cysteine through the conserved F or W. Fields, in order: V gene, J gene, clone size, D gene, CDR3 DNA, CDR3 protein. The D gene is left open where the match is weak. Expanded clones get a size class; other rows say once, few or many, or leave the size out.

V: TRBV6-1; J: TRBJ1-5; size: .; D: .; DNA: TGTGCCAGCAACACCCGGGGCGGGGATCAGCCCCAGCATTTT; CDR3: CASNTRGGDQPQHF
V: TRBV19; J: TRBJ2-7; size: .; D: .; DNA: TGTGCCAGTTCCGCCTTTGTGGGAGTCTCCTACGAGCAGTACTTC; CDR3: CASSAFVGVSYEQYF
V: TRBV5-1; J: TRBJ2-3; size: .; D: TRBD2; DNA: TGCGCCAGCAGCTATATGGGGACTACCTTCACAGATACGCAGTATTTT; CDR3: CASSYMGTTFTDTQYF
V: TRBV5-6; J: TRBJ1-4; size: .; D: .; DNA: TGTGCCAGCAGCCTTGGAATTGGCGATGAAAAACTGTTTTTT; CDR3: CASSLGIGDEKLFF
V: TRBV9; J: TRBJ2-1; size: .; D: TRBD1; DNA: TGTGCCAGCAGCTCCCCCCGGGACAGGGGTCGATGGGAGCAGTTCTTC; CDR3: CASSSPRDRGRWEQFF
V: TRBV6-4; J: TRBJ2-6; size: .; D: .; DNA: TGTGCCAGCAGTGACATCTCTGGGGCCAACGTCCTGACTTTC; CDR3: CASSDISGANVLTF
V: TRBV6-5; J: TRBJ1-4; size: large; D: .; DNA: TGTGCCAGCAGCCAGTCGTCCGGGGGTAATGAAAAACTGTTTTTT; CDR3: CASSQSSGGNEKLFF
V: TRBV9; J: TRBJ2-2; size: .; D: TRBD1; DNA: TGTGCCAGCAGCCCCCGGACAGGGCATGGCGGGGAGCTGTTTTTT; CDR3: CASSPRTGHGGELFF
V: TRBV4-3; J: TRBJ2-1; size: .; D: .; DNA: TGCGCCAGCAGCCAAGAAGGGGGGGCGAAATACAATGAGCAGTTCTTC; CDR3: CASSQEGGAKYNEQFF
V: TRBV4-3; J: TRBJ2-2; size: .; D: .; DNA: TGCGCCAGCAGCCAAGATCTCGGCAGGCAGACCGGGGAGCTGTTTTTT; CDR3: CASSQDLGRQTGELFF
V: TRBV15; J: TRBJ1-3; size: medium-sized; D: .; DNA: TGTGCCACCAGCAGAGCCCAGGACGGATCTGGAAACACCATATATTTT; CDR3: CATSRAQDGSGNTIYF
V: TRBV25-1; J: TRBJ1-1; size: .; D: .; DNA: TGTGCCAGCAGTCGGTTGAACACTGAAGCTTTCTTT; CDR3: CASSRLNTEAFF
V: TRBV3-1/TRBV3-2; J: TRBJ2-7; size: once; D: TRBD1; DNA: TGTGCCAGCAGCTGGAGAACCGGGACAGAGTTTTACGAGCAGTACTTC; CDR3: CASSWRTGTEFYEQYF
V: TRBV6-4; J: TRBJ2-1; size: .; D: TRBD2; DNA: TGTGCCAGCAGTGAGGCGGGAGGCTCCTACAATGAGCAGTTCTTC; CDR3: CASSEAGGSYNEQFF
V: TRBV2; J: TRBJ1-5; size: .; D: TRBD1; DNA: TGTGCCAGCAGTGACCCTAACGACAGGGTCAATCAGCCCCAGCATTTT; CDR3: CASSDPNDRVNQPQHF
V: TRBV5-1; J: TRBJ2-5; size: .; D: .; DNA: TGCGCCAGCAGCTTGGAACCTAGCATCCTACAAGAGACCCAGTACTTC; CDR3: CASSLEPSILQETQYF
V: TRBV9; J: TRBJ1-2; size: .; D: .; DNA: TGTGCCAGCAGCCTGGGGGGGGGTGGCTACACCTTC; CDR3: CASSLGGGGYTF